Listed below are T cell receptor beta chains from one sample, sequenced in a study of blood T cell repertoires in COVID-19. Libraries were prepared by immunoSEQ multiplex PCR; TCRdb keeps only in-frame clonotypes and omits some of them. The sample has about 98,000 clones; about 84% are singletons. The sample consisted of peripheral blood. The receptors shown here come from an elderly woman with acute or convalescent COVID-19. CDR3s include the opening cysteine and the closing phenylalanine or tryptophan. D genes are given only for firm matches. Clone size appears in some rows only: once, few, many, or a class for an expanded clone.

d_call: .
v_call: TRBV10-3
j_call: TRBJ2-2
clone_size: .
cdr3_aa: CAISVGNTGELFF
cdr3_nt: TGTGCCATCAGTGTCGGGAACACCGGGGAGCTGTTTTTT

d_call: .
v_call: TRBV30
j_call: TRBJ1-6
clone_size: .
cdr3_aa: CAWSALGTVYNSPLHF
cdr3_nt: TGTGCCTGGAGTGCCCTCGGGACTGTATATAATTCACCCCTCCACTTT

d_call: .
v_call: TRBV28
j_call: TRBJ1-6
clone_size: .
cdr3_aa: CASSSQISPLHF
cdr3_nt: TGTGCCAGCAGTTCCCAGATTTCACCCCTCCACTTT

d_call: .
v_call: TRBV29-1
j_call: TRBJ1-2
clone_size: few
cdr3_aa: CSVVADGIGYTF
cdr3_nt: TGCAGCGTTGTAGCGGATGGAATTGGCTACACCTTC

d_call: .
v_call: TRBV24-1
j_call: TRBJ2-1
clone_size: .
cdr3_aa: CATSDYGDEQFF
cdr3_nt: TGTGCCACCAGTGATTACGGGGATGAGCAGTTCTTC

d_call: .
v_call: TRBV19
j_call: TRBJ1-1
clone_size: .
cdr3_aa: CASSRRGGLTEAFF
cdr3_nt: TGTGCCAGTAGTAGGAGGGGGGGGCTTACTGAAGCTTTCTTT

d_call: .
v_call: TRBV10-3
j_call: TRBJ2-1
clone_size: .
cdr3_aa: CAIRWAGDQPNEQFF
cdr3_nt: TGTGCCATCAGATGGGCAGGCGACCAACCCAATGAGCAGTTCTTC

d_call: TRBD2
v_call: TRBV24-1
j_call: TRBJ2-3
clone_size: .
cdr3_aa: CATSDSTSGAGNTQYF
cdr3_nt: TGTGCCACCAGTGACTCTACTAGCGGGGCGGGAAATACGCAGTATTTT

d_call: .
v_call: TRBV2
j_call: TRBJ1-5
clone_size: .
cdr3_aa: CASSATVSSNQPQHF
cdr3_nt: TGTGCCAGCAGTGCGACAGTTTCTAGCAATCAGCCCCAGCATTTT

d_call: .
v_call: TRBV7-8
j_call: TRBJ1-5
clone_size: .
cdr3_aa: CASSLAPGDQPQHF
cdr3_nt: TGTGCCAGCAGCTTAGCGCCCGGGGATCAGCCCCAGCATTTT

d_call: .
v_call: TRBV18
j_call: TRBJ1-1
clone_size: once
cdr3_aa: CASSPKAGTEAFF
cdr3_nt: TGTGCCAGCTCTCCCAAGGCGGGCACTGAAGCTTTCTTT

d_call: .
v_call: TRBV10-3
j_call: TRBJ1-4
clone_size: once
cdr3_aa: CAISESAGYEKLFF
cdr3_nt: TGTGCCATCAGTGAATCCGCAGGGTATGAAAAACTGTTTTTT

d_call: .
v_call: TRBV30
j_call: TRBJ1-5
clone_size: few
cdr3_aa: CAWSPKLGGNQPQHF
cdr3_nt: TGTGCCTGGAGTCCAAAACTCGGGGGCAATCAGCCCCAGCATTTT

d_call: TRBD2
v_call: TRBV5-5
j_call: TRBJ2-1
clone_size: few
cdr3_aa: CASSSTSGGANEQFF
cdr3_nt: TGTGCCAGCAGTTCGACTAGCGGGGGGGCCAATGAGCAGTTCTTC

d_call: .
v_call: TRBV20-1
j_call: TRBJ1-6
clone_size: .
cdr3_aa: CSASRPGDNSPLHF
cdr3_nt: TGCAGTGCTAGTAGGCCAGGGGATAATTCACCCCTCCACTTT

d_call: .
v_call: TRBV5-1
j_call: TRBJ1-5
clone_size: .
cdr3_aa: CASSFGVNSNQPQHF
cdr3_nt: TGCGCCAGCAGCTTCGGGGTTAATAGCAATCAGCCCCAGCATTTT

d_call: TRBD1
v_call: TRBV6-5
j_call: TRBJ1-1
clone_size: .
cdr3_aa: CASKQGLGAPEAFF
cdr3_nt: TGTGCCAGCAAACAGGGGCTGGGGGCACCTGAAGCTTTCTTT

d_call: TRBD2
v_call: TRBV28
j_call: TRBJ2-1
clone_size: .
cdr3_aa: CASSFSGGAGWFF
cdr3_nt: TGTGCCAGCAGTTTTAGCGGGGGGGCCGGTTGGTTCTTC

d_call: .
v_call: TRBV7-8
j_call: TRBJ2-2
clone_size: .
cdr3_aa: CASSFRGGARSAGELFF
cdr3_nt: TGTGCCAGCAGCTTCCGAGGGGGGGCTCGTTCGGCCGGGGAGCTGTTTTTT

d_call: .
v_call: TRBV18
j_call: TRBJ1-1
clone_size: few
cdr3_aa: CASSPTQNTEAFF
cdr3_nt: TGTGCCAGCTCACCAACACAGAACACTGAAGCTTTCTTT

d_call: TRBD1
v_call: TRBV6-5
j_call: TRBJ1-1
clone_size: few
cdr3_aa: CASSFRGRGTEAFF
cdr3_nt: TGTGCCAGCAGCTTCAGGGGGCGAGGCACTGAAGCTTTCTTT

d_call: TRBD2
v_call: TRBV4-3
j_call: TRBJ2-3
clone_size: .
cdr3_aa: CASSQGGSGGRTDTQYF
cdr3_nt: TGCGCCAGCAGCCAAGGAGGGAGCGGGGGGCGAACAGATACGCAGTATTTT

d_call: TRBD1
v_call: TRBV7-9
j_call: TRBJ1-1
clone_size: few
cdr3_aa: CASSLGTGNTEAFF
cdr3_nt: TGTGCCAGCAGCTTAGGGACAGGGAACACTGAAGCTTTCTTT

d_call: TRBD1
v_call: TRBV5-1
j_call: TRBJ1-4
clone_size: once
cdr3_aa: CASSLAPGGAGEKLFF
cdr3_nt: TGCGCCAGCAGCTTGGCCCCAGGGGGCGCAGGGGAAAAACTGTTTTTT

d_call: TRBD2
v_call: TRBV29-1
j_call: TRBJ2-3
clone_size: .
cdr3_aa: CSVEGVGAGGNTQYF
cdr3_nt: TGCAGCGTTGAAGGGGTTGGCGCGGGAGGGAATACGCAGTATTTT

d_call: .
v_call: TRBV14
j_call: TRBJ2-1
clone_size: .
cdr3_aa: CASSQDLGVGNEQFF
cdr3_nt: TGTGCCAGCAGCCAAGATCTCGGGGTGGGAAATGAGCAGTTCTTC

d_call: TRBD2
v_call: TRBV6-5
j_call: TRBJ2-3
clone_size: .
cdr3_aa: CASRPGGAYTQYF
cdr3_nt: TGTGCCAGCAGACCCGGGGGGGCTTATACGCAGTATTTT

d_call: TRBD2
v_call: TRBV19
j_call: TRBJ2-7
clone_size: .
cdr3_aa: CASSPLAGSTYEQYF
cdr3_nt: TGTGCCAGTAGCCCACTAGCGGGGTCGACCTACGAGCAGTACTTC

d_call: .
v_call: TRBV12-3/TRBV12-4
j_call: TRBJ1-4
clone_size: .
cdr3_aa: CASSFGNEKLFF
cdr3_nt: TGTGCCAGCAGTTTCGGTAATGAAAAACTGTTTTTT

d_call: TRBD1
v_call: TRBV7-2
j_call: TRBJ1-2
clone_size: .
cdr3_aa: CASSPVQGDPYGYTF
cdr3_nt: TGTGCCAGCAGCCCCGTCCAGGGGGACCCCTATGGCTACACCTTC

d_call: TRBD1
v_call: TRBV6-6
j_call: TRBJ1-1
clone_size: .
cdr3_aa: CAGDRGLGTEAFF
cdr3_nt: TGTGCCGGAGACAGGGGGCTTGGCACTGAAGCTTTCTTT

d_call: .
v_call: TRBV5-1
j_call: TRBJ2-5
clone_size: .
cdr3_aa: CASSLYRETQYF
cdr3_nt: TGCGCCAGCAGCTTATACAGGGAGACCCAGTACTTC

d_call: TRBD2
v_call: TRBV11-2
j_call: TRBJ2-7
clone_size: .
cdr3_aa: CASSLDQRTSGRRSSYEQYF
cdr3_nt: TGTGCCAGCAGCTTAGATCAAAGGACTAGCGGGCGAAGGAGCTCCTACGAGCAGTACTTC

d_call: TRBD2
v_call: TRBV2
j_call: TRBJ2-1
clone_size: .
cdr3_aa: CASRLAGGEQFF
cdr3_nt: TGTGCCAGCAGGCTAGCGGGGGGTGAGCAGTTCTTC

d_call: .
v_call: TRBV28
j_call: TRBJ1-3
clone_size: .
cdr3_aa: CASSPRGAGGNTIYF
cdr3_nt: TGTGCCAGCAGCCCGCGGGGGGCGGGGGGAAACACCATATATTTT

d_call: .
v_call: TRBV11-2
j_call: TRBJ1-3
clone_size: .
cdr3_aa: CASSRRGDGNTIYF
cdr3_nt: TGTGCCAGCAGCAGGCGGGGGGATGGAAACACCATATATTTT

d_call: .
v_call: TRBV4-3
j_call: TRBJ2-3
clone_size: .
cdr3_aa: CASSQGWTSTDTQYF
cdr3_nt: TGCGCCAGCAGCCAAGGCTGGACTAGCACAGATACGCAGTATTTT

d_call: .
v_call: TRBV7-2
j_call: TRBJ2-3
clone_size: .
cdr3_aa: CASSLRQGLTDTQYF
cdr3_nt: TGTGCCAGCAGCCTTAGACAGGGACTCACAGATACGCAGTATTTT